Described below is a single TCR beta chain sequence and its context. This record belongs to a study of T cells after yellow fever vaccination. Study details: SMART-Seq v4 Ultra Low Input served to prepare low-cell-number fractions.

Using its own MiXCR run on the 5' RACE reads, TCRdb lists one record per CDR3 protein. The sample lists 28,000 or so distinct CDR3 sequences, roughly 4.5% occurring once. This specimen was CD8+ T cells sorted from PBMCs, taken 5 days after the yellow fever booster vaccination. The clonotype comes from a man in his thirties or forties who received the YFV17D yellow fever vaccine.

CDR3 sequence reads: CSAEERGTPEIDEQFF. Here the CDR3 DNA reads TGCAGTGCTGAGGAGCGGGGTACTCCTGAGATCGATGAGCAGTTCTTC. This rearrangement joins TRBV20-1 to TRBJ2-1, with 7 bases fitting TRBD2. Per the germline V gene, CDR1 is DFQATT and CDR2 is SNEGSKA (reference sequence). V lost 5 bases, J lost 8 bases, and 18 bases stayed unmatched. The CDR3 covers 16 residues.